This TCR beta chain was recorded in a study of blood T cell repertoires in COVID-19. At the level of the study: COVID-19 samples from acute and convalescent phases originated in the United States, Italy and Spain. T cells, B-cell-depleted T cells, or PBMCs provided the cDNA or gDNA that served as material.

V was shortened by 3 bases and J by 1 base, with 7 bases between the two germline ends. There are 13 residues in the CDR3. Germline loops: CDR1 SGDLS, CDR2 YYNGEE. Source study methods: Estimated nucleated cell counts came from reference gene primer amplification. Sequencing was performed with immunoSEQ multiplex PCR; in TCRdb, only in-frame clones are kept and a portion is missing. The V and J calls and clone size were taken over from that table, and D and trimming were inferred from the DNA. This repertoire shows roughly 14,000 clones, roughly 83% found once; its top ten account for 20% to 25%. This chain links TRBV9 with TRBJ2-5; D not resolved. This sequence was found in a man aged 40-49 years with active or convalescent COVID-19. The sequencing input was peripheral blood. The CDR3 coding sequence is TGTGCCAGCAGCGCCTCCTTCCAAGAGACCCAGTACTTC. This gives the protein CASSASFQETQYF.